This T cell receptor beta chain was sequenced during a study of control samples from healthy donors and cancer patients. Repertoires were generated with immunoSEQ multiplex PCR, while TCRdb's copy carries only in-frame clones and drops some. The sample shows about 70,000 clones, nearly 85% of them seen only once. Looked up from germline, CDR1 is SGHTA and CDR2 is FQGNSA. This CDR3 contains 14 residues. Trimming took off 1 base at V and 6 bases at J, with 13 bases between the two ends. The sample was blood. J is TRBJ2-7 and V is TRBV7-2; D possibly corresponds to TRBD1 (6 bases). This TCR was sampled from a man aged 45 to 65 in good health. The CDR3 is CASSLENRVGEQYF. CDR3 nucleotides: TGTGCCAGCAGCTTAGAAAACAGGGTTGGCGAGCAGTACTTC.